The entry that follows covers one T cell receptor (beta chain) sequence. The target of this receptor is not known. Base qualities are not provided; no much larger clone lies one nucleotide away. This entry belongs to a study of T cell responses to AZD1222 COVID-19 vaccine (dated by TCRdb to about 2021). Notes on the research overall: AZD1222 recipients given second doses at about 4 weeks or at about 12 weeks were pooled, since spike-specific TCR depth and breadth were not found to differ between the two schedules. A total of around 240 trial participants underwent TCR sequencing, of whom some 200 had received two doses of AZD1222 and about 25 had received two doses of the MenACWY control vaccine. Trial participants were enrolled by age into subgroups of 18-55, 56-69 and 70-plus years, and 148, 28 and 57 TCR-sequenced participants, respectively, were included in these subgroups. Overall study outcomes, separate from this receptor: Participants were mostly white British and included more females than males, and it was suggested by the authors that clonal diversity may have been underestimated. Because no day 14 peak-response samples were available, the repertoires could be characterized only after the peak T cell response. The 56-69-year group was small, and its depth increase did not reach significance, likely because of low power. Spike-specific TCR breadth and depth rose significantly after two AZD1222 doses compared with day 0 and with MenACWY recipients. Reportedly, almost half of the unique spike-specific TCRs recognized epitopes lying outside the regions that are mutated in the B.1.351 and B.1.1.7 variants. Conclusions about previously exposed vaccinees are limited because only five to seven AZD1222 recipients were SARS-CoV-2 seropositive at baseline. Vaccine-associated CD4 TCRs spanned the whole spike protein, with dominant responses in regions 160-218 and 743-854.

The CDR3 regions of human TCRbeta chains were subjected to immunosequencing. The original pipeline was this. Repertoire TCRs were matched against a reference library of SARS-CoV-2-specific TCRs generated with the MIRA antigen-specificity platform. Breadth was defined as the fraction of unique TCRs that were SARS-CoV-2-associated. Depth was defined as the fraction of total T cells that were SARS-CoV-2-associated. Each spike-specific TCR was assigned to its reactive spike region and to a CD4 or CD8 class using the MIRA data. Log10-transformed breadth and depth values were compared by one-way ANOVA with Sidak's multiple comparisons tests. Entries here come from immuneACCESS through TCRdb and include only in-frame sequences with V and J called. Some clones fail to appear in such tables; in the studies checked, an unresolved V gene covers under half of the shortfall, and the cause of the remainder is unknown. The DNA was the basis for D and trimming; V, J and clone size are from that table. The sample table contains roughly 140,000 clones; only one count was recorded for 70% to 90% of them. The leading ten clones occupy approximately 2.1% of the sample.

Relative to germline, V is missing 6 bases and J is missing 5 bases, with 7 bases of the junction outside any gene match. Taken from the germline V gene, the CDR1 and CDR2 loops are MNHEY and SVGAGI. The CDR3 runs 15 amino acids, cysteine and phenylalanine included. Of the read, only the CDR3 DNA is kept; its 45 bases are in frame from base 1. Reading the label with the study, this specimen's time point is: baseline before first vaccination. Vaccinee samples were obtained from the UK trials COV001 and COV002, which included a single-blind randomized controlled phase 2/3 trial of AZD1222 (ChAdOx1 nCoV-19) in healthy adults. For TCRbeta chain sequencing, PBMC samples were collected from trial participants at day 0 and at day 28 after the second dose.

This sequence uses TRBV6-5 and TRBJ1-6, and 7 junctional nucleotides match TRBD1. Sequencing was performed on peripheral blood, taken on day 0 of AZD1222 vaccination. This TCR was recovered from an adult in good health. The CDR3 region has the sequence CASRKGTADNSPLHF. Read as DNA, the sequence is TGTGCCAGCAGGAAAGGGACAGCCGATAATTCACCCCTCCACTTT.